Listed below are T cell receptor beta chains from one sample, sequenced in a study of cytomegalovirus exposure and HLA in healthy donors. Clones were read by immunoSEQ multiplex PCR, and TCRdb kept only the in-frame ones, dropping some. The data contain approximately 100,000 clones, roughly 70% of them singletons. Sequenced sample: PBMCs. The receptors here all came from a woman aged 50 to 65 in good health and CMV-seronegative. The CDR3 runs from the conserved cysteine through the conserved F or W. Each record gives: clone size, V gene, CDR3 protein. Not every row has a clone size; where given, it reads once, few, many or a size class.

clone_size: NA
v_call: TRBV5-1
cdr3_aa: CASSSLQTSGTTQGTQYF

clone_size: NA
v_call: TRBV28
cdr3_aa: CASSLTGGTGYNEQFF

clone_size: NA
v_call: TRBV29-1
cdr3_aa: CSARDSSYEQYF

clone_size: few
v_call: TRBV28
cdr3_aa: CASSFVQGVEQYF

clone_size: NA
v_call: TRBV27
cdr3_aa: CASSGRGYQETQYF

clone_size: NA
v_call: TRBV7-2
cdr3_aa: CASSPTGMFSEQYF

clone_size: NA
v_call: TRBV4-1
cdr3_aa: CASSPGGSYGYTF

clone_size: NA
v_call: TRBV7-9
cdr3_aa: CASSSRLVMGGELFF

clone_size: NA
v_call: TRBV5-1
cdr3_aa: CASSQGTNTGELFF

clone_size: NA
v_call: TRBV28
cdr3_aa: CASSLGLADIYNEQFF

clone_size: NA
v_call: TRBV19
cdr3_aa: CATKTTGVGTGELFF

clone_size: NA
v_call: TRBV12-5
cdr3_aa: CASGLVTLSGGSVTDTQYF

clone_size: NA
v_call: TRBV5-1
cdr3_aa: CASSLLAGLQETQYF

clone_size: few
v_call: TRBV4-1
cdr3_aa: CASSQAAGAANEQFF

clone_size: NA
v_call: TRBV7-9
cdr3_aa: CASSGTGGGTGANVLTF

clone_size: NA
v_call: TRBV7-8
cdr3_aa: CASSLGSGQGIQPQHF

clone_size: few
v_call: TRBV27
cdr3_aa: CASSPSTVYNSPLHF

clone_size: NA
v_call: TRBV5-1
cdr3_aa: CASSLAGFNEQYF

clone_size: NA
v_call: TRBV5-4
cdr3_aa: CASNLIPGQGGAGYTF

clone_size: NA
v_call: TRBV5-1
cdr3_aa: CASSLAQGAAGELFF

clone_size: NA
v_call: TRBV18
cdr3_aa: CASSPRQGKLAGEAGQFF

clone_size: few
v_call: TRBV5-1
cdr3_aa: CASEGGASNTEAFF

clone_size: once
v_call: TRBV28
cdr3_aa: CASSKGMYTEAFF

clone_size: NA
v_call: TRBV9
cdr3_aa: CASSVESGRALGELFF

clone_size: NA
v_call: TRBV18
cdr3_aa: CASSLTGHLDTEAFF

clone_size: NA
v_call: TRBV5-1
cdr3_aa: CASSTGQGRDEQFF

clone_size: few
v_call: TRBV10-3
cdr3_aa: CAISEPSGTTYEQYF

clone_size: few
v_call: TRBV11-3
cdr3_aa: CASSIGLAGGYEQFF

clone_size: few
v_call: TRBV6-1
cdr3_aa: CASSPDRGATGELFF

clone_size: NA
v_call: TRBV6-5
cdr3_aa: CASSYVRTSGGAEQFF

clone_size: few
v_call: TRBV27
cdr3_aa: CASSLYRSGSGTGEQFF

clone_size: NA
v_call: TRBV7-8
cdr3_aa: CASSLGTGQNSPLHF

clone_size: NA
v_call: TRBV4-3
cdr3_aa: CASSQDIGTGRTGELFF

clone_size: few
v_call: TRBV9
cdr3_aa: CASSQGLAGGPGEQYF

clone_size: NA
v_call: TRBV28
cdr3_aa: CASNVLAGGYEQYF

clone_size: NA
v_call: TRBV5-1
cdr3_aa: CASANAGGKEDTQYF

clone_size: NA
v_call: TRBV5-1
cdr3_aa: CASSREGPGTEAFF

clone_size: NA
v_call: TRBV6-6
cdr3_aa: CASSWQGGNTEAFF

clone_size: NA
v_call: TRBV27
cdr3_aa: CASSLGTLNNSPLHF

clone_size: NA
v_call: TRBV7-2
cdr3_aa: CASSLRTGGADTQYF

clone_size: few
v_call: TRBV6-5
cdr3_aa: CASSYTANYGYTF

clone_size: NA
v_call: TRBV29-1
cdr3_aa: CSVEDGLYGYTF

clone_size: few
v_call: TRBV30
cdr3_aa: CAWTRDTTNYGYTF

clone_size: NA
v_call: TRBV6-1
cdr3_aa: CASSSGFNYGYTF

clone_size: NA
v_call: TRBV30
cdr3_aa: CAWSVQTGGGSQHF

clone_size: NA
v_call: TRBV7-2
cdr3_aa: CASSLQQGANHQPQHF

clone_size: few
v_call: TRBV6-1
cdr3_aa: CASTKRQINTGELFF

clone_size: NA
v_call: TRBV7-9
cdr3_aa: CASSLTLGTGGFDEKLFF

clone_size: NA
v_call: TRBV14
cdr3_aa: CASSQEMGHTQYF

clone_size: NA
v_call: TRBV2
cdr3_aa: CASSSERVSYNEQFF

clone_size: NA
v_call: TRBV2
cdr3_aa: CASRRGFNSPLHF

clone_size: NA
v_call: TRBV19
cdr3_aa: CASSIATQGNNQPQHF

clone_size: NA
v_call: TRBV15
cdr3_aa: CATSRATGTSAKNIQYF